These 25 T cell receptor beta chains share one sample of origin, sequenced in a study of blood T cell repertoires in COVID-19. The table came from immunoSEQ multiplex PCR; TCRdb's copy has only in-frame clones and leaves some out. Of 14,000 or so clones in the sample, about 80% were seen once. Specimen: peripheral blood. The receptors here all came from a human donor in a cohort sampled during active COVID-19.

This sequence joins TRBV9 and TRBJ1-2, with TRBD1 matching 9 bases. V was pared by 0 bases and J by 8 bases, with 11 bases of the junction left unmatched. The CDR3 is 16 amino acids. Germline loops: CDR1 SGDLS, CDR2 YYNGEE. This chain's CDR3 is CASSVGAGQGLRGYTF. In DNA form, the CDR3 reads TGTGCCAGCAGCGTAGGTGCGGGACAGGGATTACGGGGCTACACCTTC.

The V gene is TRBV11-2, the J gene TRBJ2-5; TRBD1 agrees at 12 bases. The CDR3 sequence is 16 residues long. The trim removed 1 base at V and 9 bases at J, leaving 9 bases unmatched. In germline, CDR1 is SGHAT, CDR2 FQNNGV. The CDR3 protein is CASSLAGQGAHVAQYF. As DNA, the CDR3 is TGTGCCAGCAGCTTAGCGGGACAGGGGGCTCACGTCGCCCAGTACTTC.

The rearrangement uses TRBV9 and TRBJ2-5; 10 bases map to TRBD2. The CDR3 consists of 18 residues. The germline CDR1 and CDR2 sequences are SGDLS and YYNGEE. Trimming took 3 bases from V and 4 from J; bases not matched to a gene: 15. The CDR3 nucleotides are TGTGCCAGCAGCGCGTCTCCAGCGGGGGGGCAGGTGGGAGAGACCCAGTACTTC. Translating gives CASSASPAGGQVGETQYF.

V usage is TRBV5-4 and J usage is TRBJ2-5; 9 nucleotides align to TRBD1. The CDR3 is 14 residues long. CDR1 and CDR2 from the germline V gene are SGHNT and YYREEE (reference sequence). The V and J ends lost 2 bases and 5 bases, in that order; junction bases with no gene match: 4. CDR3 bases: TGTGCCAGCAGCTTATACAGGGGGCGGGAGACCCAGTACTTC. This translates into CASSLYRGRETQYF.

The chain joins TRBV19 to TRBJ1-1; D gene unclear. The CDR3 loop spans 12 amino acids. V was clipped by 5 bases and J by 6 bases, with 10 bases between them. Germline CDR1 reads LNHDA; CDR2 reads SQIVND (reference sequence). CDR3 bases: TGTGCCAGTAGTGGAGAACGGGCTGAAGCTTTCTTT. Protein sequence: CASSGERAEAFF.

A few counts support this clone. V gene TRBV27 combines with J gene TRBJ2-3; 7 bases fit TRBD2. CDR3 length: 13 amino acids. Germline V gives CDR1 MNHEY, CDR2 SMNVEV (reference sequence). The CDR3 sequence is CGSAGDVADTQYF. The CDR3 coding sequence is TGTGGATCGGCGGGAGACGTCGCAGATACGCAGTATTTT.

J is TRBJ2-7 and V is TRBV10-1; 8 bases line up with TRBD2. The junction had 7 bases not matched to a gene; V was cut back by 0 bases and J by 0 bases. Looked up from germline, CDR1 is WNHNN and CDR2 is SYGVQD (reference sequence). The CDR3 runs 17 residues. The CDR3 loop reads CASSESGRSGSSYEQYF. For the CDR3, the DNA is TGCGCCAGCAGTGAGTCGGGACGCAGCGGGAGCTCCTACGAGCAGTACTTC.

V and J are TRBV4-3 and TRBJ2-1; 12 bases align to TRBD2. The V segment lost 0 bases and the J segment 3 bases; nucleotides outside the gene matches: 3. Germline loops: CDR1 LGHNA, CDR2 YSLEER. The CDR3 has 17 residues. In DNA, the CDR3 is TGCGCCAGCAGCCAAGACTGGACTAGCGGGATCTACAATGAGCAGTTCTTC. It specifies CASSQDWTSGIYNEQFF.

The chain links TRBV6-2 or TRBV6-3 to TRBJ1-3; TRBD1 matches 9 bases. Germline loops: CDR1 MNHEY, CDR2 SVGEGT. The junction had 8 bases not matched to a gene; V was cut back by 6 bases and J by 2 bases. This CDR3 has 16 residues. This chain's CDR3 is CASSSIGQGPGNTIYF. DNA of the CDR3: TGTGCCAGCAGCTCTATCGGACAGGGGCCTGGAAACACCATATATTTT.

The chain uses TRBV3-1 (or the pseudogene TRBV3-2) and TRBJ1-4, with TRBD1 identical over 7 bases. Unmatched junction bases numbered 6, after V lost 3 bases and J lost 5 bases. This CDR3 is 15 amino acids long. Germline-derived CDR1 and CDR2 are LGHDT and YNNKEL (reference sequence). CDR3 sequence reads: CASSHRTGDNEKLFF. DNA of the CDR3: TGTGCCAGCAGCCATAGGACAGGCGACAATGAAAAACTGTTTTTT.

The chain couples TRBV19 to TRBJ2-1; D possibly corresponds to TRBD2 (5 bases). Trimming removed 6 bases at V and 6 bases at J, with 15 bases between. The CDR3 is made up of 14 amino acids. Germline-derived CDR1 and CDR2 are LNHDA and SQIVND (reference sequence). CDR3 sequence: CASRDYPSSNEQFF. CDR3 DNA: TGTGCCAGTAGAGACTACCCCTCTTCCAATGAGCAGTTCTTC.

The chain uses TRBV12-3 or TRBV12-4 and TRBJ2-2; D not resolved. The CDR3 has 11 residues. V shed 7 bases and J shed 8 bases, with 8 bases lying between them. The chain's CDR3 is CASNSLGELFF. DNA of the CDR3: TGTGCCAGCAATTCCCTAGGGGAGCTGTTTTTT.

CDR3 region: CASSPVRGRQETQYF. CDR3 DNA sequence: TGTGCCAGCAGCCCGGTCAGGGGGCGTCAAGAGACCCAGTACTTC. The V gene is TRBV4-2, the J gene TRBJ2-5; 8 positions match TRBD1. V was pared by 4 bases and J by 2 bases, with 6 bases of the junction left unmatched. The CDR3 spans 15 residues. Germline loops: CDR1 LGHNA, CDR2 YNFKEQ.

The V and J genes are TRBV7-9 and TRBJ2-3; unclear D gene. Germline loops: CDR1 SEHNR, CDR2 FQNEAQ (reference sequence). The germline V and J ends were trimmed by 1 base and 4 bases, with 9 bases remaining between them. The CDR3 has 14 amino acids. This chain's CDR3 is CASSLVGSPDTQYF. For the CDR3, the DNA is TGTGCCAGCAGCTTAGTAGGTAGCCCAGATACGCAGTATTTT.

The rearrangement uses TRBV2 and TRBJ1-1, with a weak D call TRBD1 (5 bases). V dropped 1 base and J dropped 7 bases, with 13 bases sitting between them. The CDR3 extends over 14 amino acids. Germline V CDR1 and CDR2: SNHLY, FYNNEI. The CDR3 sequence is CASSEEGQAFEAFF. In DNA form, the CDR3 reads TGTGCCAGCAGTGAAGAGGGGCAGGCTTTTGAAGCTTTCTTT.

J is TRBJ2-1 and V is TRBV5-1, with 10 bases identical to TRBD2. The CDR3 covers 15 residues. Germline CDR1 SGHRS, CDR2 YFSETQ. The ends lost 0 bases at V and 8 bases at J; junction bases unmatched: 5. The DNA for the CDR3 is TGCGCCAGCAGCTTGGCTAGCGGGGGTGTCTATGAGCAGTTCTTC. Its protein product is CASSLASGGVYEQFF.

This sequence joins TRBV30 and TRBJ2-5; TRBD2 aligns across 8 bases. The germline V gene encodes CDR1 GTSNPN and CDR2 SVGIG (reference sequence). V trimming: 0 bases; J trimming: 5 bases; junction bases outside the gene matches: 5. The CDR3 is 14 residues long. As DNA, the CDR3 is TGTGCCTGGAGTGTACGGGGCGGGGGGGAGACCCAGTACTTC. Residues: CAWSVRGGGETQYF.

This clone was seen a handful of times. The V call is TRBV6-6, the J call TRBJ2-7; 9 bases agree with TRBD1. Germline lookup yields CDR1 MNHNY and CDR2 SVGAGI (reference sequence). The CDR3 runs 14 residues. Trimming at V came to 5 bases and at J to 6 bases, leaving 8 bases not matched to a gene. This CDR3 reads CASSQRDRAGEQYF. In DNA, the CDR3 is TGTGCCAGCAGTCAAAGGGACAGGGCGGGCGAGCAGTACTTC.

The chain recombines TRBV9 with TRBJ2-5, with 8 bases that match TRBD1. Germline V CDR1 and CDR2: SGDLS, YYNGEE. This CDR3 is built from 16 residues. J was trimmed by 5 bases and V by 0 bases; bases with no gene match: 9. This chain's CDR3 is CASSVGQGAGLETQYF. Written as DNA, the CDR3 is TGTGCCAGCAGCGTAGGGCAGGGGGCTGGGTTGGAGACCCAGTACTTC.

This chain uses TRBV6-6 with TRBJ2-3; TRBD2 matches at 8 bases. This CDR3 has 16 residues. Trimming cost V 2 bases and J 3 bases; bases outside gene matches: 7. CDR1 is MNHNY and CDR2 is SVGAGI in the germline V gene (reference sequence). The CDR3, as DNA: TGTGCCAGCAGTTACGGGCGGGGGGTGCTTACAGATACGCAGTATTTT. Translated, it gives CASSYGRGVLTDTQYF.

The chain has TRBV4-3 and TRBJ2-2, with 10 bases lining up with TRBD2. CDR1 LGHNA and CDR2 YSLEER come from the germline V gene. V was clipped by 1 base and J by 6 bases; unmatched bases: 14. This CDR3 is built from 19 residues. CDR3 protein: CASSQAVSGRAMSSGELFF. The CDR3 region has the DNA TGCGCCAGCAGCCAAGCGGTGAGCGGGAGGGCCATGAGTTCCGGGGAGCTGTTTTTT.

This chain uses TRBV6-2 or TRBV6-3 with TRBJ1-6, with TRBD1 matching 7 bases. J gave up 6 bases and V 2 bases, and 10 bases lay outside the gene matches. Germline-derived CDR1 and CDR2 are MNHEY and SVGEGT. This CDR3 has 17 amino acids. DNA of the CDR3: TGTGCCAGCAGTTACCCACAGGGGTTGGCGACTAATTCACCCCTCCACTTT. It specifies CASSYPQGLATNSPLHF.

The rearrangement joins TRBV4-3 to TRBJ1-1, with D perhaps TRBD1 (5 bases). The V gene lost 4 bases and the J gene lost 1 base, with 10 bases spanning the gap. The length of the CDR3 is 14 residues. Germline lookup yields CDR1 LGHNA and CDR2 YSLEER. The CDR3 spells CASSRNQGNTEAFF. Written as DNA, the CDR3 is TGCGCCAGCAGCCGGAACCAGGGGAACACTGAAGCTTTCTTT.

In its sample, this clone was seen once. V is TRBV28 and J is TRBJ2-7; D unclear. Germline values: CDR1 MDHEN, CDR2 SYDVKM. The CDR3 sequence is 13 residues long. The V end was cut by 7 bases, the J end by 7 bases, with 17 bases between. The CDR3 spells CASTKSGVREQYF. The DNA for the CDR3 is TGTGCCAGCACCAAATCCGGAGTTCGGGAGCAGTACTTC. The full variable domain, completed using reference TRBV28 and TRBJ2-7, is DVKVTQSSRYLVKRTGEKVFLECVQDMDHENMFWYRQDPGLGLRLIYFSYDVKMKEKGDIPEGYSVSREKKERFSLILESASTNQTSMYLCASTKSGVREQYFGPGTRLTVT.

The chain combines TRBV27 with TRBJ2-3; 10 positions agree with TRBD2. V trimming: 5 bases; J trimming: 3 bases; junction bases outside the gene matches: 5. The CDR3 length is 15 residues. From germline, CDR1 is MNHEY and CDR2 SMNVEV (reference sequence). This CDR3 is CASSQGLALTDTQYF. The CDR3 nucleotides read TGTGCCAGCAGTCAGGGACTAGCGCTGACAGATACGCAGTATTTT.